This paragraph reports one T cell receptor beta chain. The data derive from a study of blood T cell repertoires in COVID-19. As for the study in general: Both acute and convalescent COVID-19 samples were obtained from the United States, Italy and Spain.

Authors' data handling: Estimation of nucleated cell counts was performed using reference gene primer amplification. The protocol was immunoSEQ multiplex PCR, while the TCRdb copy is restricted to in-frame clones and leaves out a portion. That table gives V, J and clone size, and the DNA gave D and trimming. This sample has about 110,000 clones, with around 86% found just once. The CDR3 length is 16 residues. Germline V lookup: CDR1 SGHDN, CDR2 FVKESK. The germline V and J ends were trimmed by 2 bases and 5 bases, with 13 bases remaining between them. The chain carries TRBV14 and TRBJ1-6; D is undetermined. The sample taken for sequencing was peripheral blood. The TCR sequence derives from a middle-aged man with acute or convalescent COVID-19. The CDR3 protein is CASSQRLQVDNSPLHF. CDR3 nucleotide sequence: TGTGCCAGCAGCCAAAGACTGCAAGTCGATAATTCACCCCTCCACTTT.